What follows are 28 T cell receptor beta chains derived from one specimen sequenced in a study of long-term antiretroviral therapy in people with HIV. Researchers report immunoSEQ v3.0 was run at survey level. Measured with immunoSEQ multiplex PCR; TCRdb has only the in-frame clones, and not every one. The sample has roughly 18,000 clones, approximately 90% seen once. The sequences come from unsorted PBMCs, collected 0.6 years after starting antiretroviral therapy. Receptor source: a woman aged 40 to 49 with HIV.

This chain links TRBV6-5 with TRBJ1-6; tentative D call: TRBD1 (5 bases). CDR1 is MNHEY and CDR2 is SVGAGI in the germline V gene. With 6 bases removed from V and 5 bases from J, the gap between germline ends came to 14 bases. CDR3 size: 15 residues. CDR3 region: CASRWGTGDNSPLHF. DNA of the CDR3: TGTGCCAGCAGGTGGGGCACAGGAGATAATTCACCCCTCCACTTT.

This clone came up once. V usage is TRBV7-2 and J usage is TRBJ1-6; possibly TRBD1 for D (5 bases). Deletions cut 3 bases from V and 10 bases from J, with 16 bases between. The CDR3 is 15 amino acids. Per germline, CDR1 SGHTA and CDR2 FQGNSA. The CDR3 DNA follows: TGTGCCAGCAGCTTGGCAGGGCGGGTGAGCTCACCCCTCCACTTT. Amino acid sequence: CASSLAGRVSSPLHF.

There are a few counts of this clone. The gene calls are TRBV29-1 and TRBJ2-3; D is ambiguous. The CDR3 consists of 13 residues. The germline V and J ends were trimmed by 8 bases and 1 base, with 13 bases remaining between them. The germline V gene encodes CDR1 SQVTM and CDR2 ANQGSEA. DNA for the CDR3: TGCAGCATACAGATCTCTGGCACAGATACGCAGTATTTT. Protein: CSIQISGTDTQYF.

This clone showed up just once. The V and J genes are TRBV7-9 and TRBJ2-1; D not resolved. Trimming left V 3 bases short and J 5 bases short, with 5 bases between. Germline CDR1 and CDR2: SEHNR and FQNEAQ (reference sequence). This CDR3 has 12 amino acids. The DNA for the CDR3 is TGTGCCAGCAGCTTTTCTAACAATGAGCAGTTCTTC. The encoded protein is CASSFSNNEQFF.

The genes are TRBV5-4 and TRBJ2-1; 8 bases are shared with TRBD2. With V trimmed by 4 bases and J by 7 bases, 19 bases remained unmatched. The germline gives CDR1 SGHNT, CDR2 YYREEE (reference sequence). The CDR3 loop spans 18 amino acids. CDR3 sequence: CASSPPLRRTSRWNEQFF. CDR3 nucleotides: TGTGCCAGCAGCCCCCCCCTCCGCAGGACTAGCCGGTGGAATGAGCAGTTCTTC.

The rearrangement uses TRBV7-2 and TRBJ1-1; 9 positions agree with TRBD1. The CDR3 spans 14 residues. Germline V lookup: CDR1 SGHTA, CDR2 FQGNSA. V was clipped by 7 bases and J by 8 bases; unmatched bases: 11. CDR3 DNA: TGTGCCAGCAAACAAACAACAGGGGGCTACGAAGCTTTCTTT. This encodes CASKQTTGGYEAFF. The whole variable domain, filled in from reference TRBV7-2 and TRBJ1-1, reads GAGVSQSPSNKVTEKGKDVELRCDPISGHTALYWYRQSLGQGLEFLIYFQGNSAPDKSGLPSDRFSAERTGGSVSTLTIQRTQQEDSAVYLCASKQTTGGYEAFFGQGTRLTVV.

V gene TRBV7-8 combines with J gene TRBJ2-7; no definite D call. The CDR3 contains 13 residues. The ends were cut back, 5 bases at V and 6 bases at J, with 14 bases in the middle. Germline CDR1 SGHVS, CDR2 FQNEAQ. CDR3 coding DNA: TGTGCCAGCAGCGCCCAGGTATTGGGCGAGCAGTACTTC. Protein: CASSAQVLGEQYF.

V gene TRBV7-3 combines with J gene TRBJ1-1; D is undetermined. Germline values: CDR1 SGHTA, CDR2 FQGTGA. The V and J ends lost 5 bases and 1 base respectively, with 17 bases between them. There are 16 residues in the CDR3. CDR3 coding DNA: TGTGCCAGCAGCCCGAACGCGGGATCTCAGAACACTGAAGCTTTCTTT. It is translated as CASSPNAGSQNTEAFF. The full variable domain, completed using reference TRBV7-3 and TRBJ1-1, is GAGVSQTPSNKVTEKGKYVELRCDPISGHTALYWYRQSLGQGPEFLIYFQGTGAADDSGLPNDRFFAVRPEGSVSTLKIQRTERGDSAVYLCASSPNAGSQNTEAFFGQGTRLTVV.

J is TRBJ1-5 and V is TRBV2; 10 bases align to TRBD1. The V segment lost 6 bases and the J segment 5 bases; nucleotides outside the gene matches: 4. The CDR3 spans 14 residues. CDR1 is SNHLY, CDR2 FYNNEI, per germline. This chain's CDR3 is CASRPTGGDQPQHF. The CDR3 DNA reads as TGTGCCAGCAGACCGACAGGGGGCGATCAGCCCCAGCATTTT.

The chain recombines TRBV5-6 with TRBJ1-2; 11 nucleotides agree with TRBD1. Trimming cost V 4 bases and J 3 bases; bases outside gene matches: 8. Germline loops: CDR1 SGHDT, CDR2 YYEEEE. CDR3 size: 16 residues. The DNA of the CDR3 is TGTGCCAGCAGCCGACAGGGACAGGGGGGGGACTATGGCTACACCTTC. Encoded protein: CASSRQGQGGDYGYTF.

This clone was detected only once. The V call is TRBV5-1, the J call TRBJ2-7; D unclear. V was shortened by 5 bases and J by 11 bases, with 14 bases between the two germline ends. Germline V gives CDR1 SGHRS, CDR2 YFSETQ. There are 11 residues in the CDR3. The CDR3 loop is CASRDSDREYF. The CDR3 region has the DNA TGCGCCAGCAGAGACTCAGACCGGGAGTACTTC.

V usage is TRBV29-1 and J usage is TRBJ2-1, with 9 bases identical to TRBD2. V lost 4 bases to trimming and J lost 6 bases; unmatched junction nucleotides: 7. CDR3 length: 14 residues. Germline loops: CDR1 SQVTM, CDR2 ANQGSEA. CDR3 in DNA: TGCAGCGTTGTCCTAGCGGGGTTTGTCAATGAGCAGTTCTTC. Its translation is CSVVLAGFVNEQFF.

The J gene is TRBJ2-3, the V gene TRBV7-2, with TRBD2 matching 12 bases. The J segment lost 5 bases and the V segment lost 1 base, leaving 10 bases of the junction unmatched. The CDR3 contains 18 residues. Germline lookup yields CDR1 SGHTA and CDR2 FQGNSA. The CDR3 DNA reads TGTGCCAGCAGCTTAGTAGCTCTAGCGGGGGGGCGGGAAGATACGCAGTATTTT. This gives the protein CASSLVALAGGREDTQYF.

A single count supports this clone. The rearrangement links TRBV6-1 to TRBJ2-1; 10 bases line up with TRBD1. J gave up 0 bases and V 0 bases, and 17 bases lay outside the gene matches. Germline V gene sequence: CDR1 MNHNS, CDR2 SASEGT. The CDR3 has 22 residues. The CDR3 DNA sequence: TGTGCCAGCAGTGAAGCGAGAGACAGGGGGCTAATCGGTGGAGGCTCCTACAATGAGCAGTTCTTC. It translates to CASSEARDRGLIGGGSYNEQFF.

This chain links TRBV7-2 with TRBJ2-7, with 11 bases matching TRBD1. V trimming: 6 bases; J trimming: 4 bases; junction bases outside the gene matches: 2. The germline V gene has CDR1 SGHTA and CDR2 FQGNSA. CDR3 length: 13 residues. The CDR3 nucleotides read TGTGCCAGCAGAAGGGACAGGGGGTACGAGCAGTACTTC. It codes for CASRRDRGYEQYF.

This sequence joins TRBV5-6 and TRBJ1-2; D perhaps matches TRBD1 (6 bases). Between the trimmed V and J ends, which lost 4 bases and 4 bases, there was a span of 17 bases. CDR1 and CDR2 (germline): SGHDT, YYEEEE. The CDR3 has 15 residues. The CDR3 nucleotides are TGTGCCAGCAGCCGGTCACAGGGAAGGGTCTATGGCTACACCTTC. Translation: CASSRSQGRVYGYTF.

The chain recombines TRBV13 with TRBJ2-5, with D perhaps being TRBD1 or TRBD2 (5 bases each). This CDR3 spans 15 amino acids. V was clipped by 6 bases and J by 1 base, with 15 bases between them. From germline, CDR1 is PRHDT and CDR2 FYEKMQ (reference sequence). The CDR3 spells CASRRWGYLQETQYF. Here the CDR3 DNA reads TGTGCCAGCAGAAGATGGGGGTATCTCCAAGAGACCCAGTACTTC. Variable domain in full (rest from reference TRBV13 and TRBJ2-5): AAGVIQSPRHLIKEKRETATLKCYPIPRHDTVYWYQQGPGQDPQFLISFYEKMQSDKGSIPDRFSAQQFSDYHSELNMSSLELGDSALYFCASRRWGYLQETQYFGPGTRLLVL.

CDR3 sequence reads: CASSPSGGRIAKNIQYF. The CDR3 coding sequence is TGTGCCAGCAGCCCCTCCGGGGGCCGAATAGCCAAAAACATTCAGTACTTC. J is TRBJ2-4 and V is TRBV9; D may be TRBD1 or TRBD2 (6 bases each). V was clipped by 4 bases and J by 0 bases, with 17 bases between them. The germline gives CDR1 SGDLS, CDR2 YYNGEE. CDR3 length equals 17 residues.

This clone ranks as medium-sized. The gene calls are TRBV4-3 and TRBJ2-1; no reliable D call. The CDR3 is made up of 15 amino acids. Germline CDR1 is LGHNA and CDR2 is YSLEER. Deletions cut 0 bases from V and 6 bases from J, with 12 bases between. The CDR3 DNA reads TGCGCCAGCAGCCAAGAGCGTGGCTACTCCAATGAGCAGTTCTTC. As protein: CASSQERGYSNEQFF.

This chain links TRBV6-4 with TRBJ1-2; no clear D gene. The ends were cut back, 2 bases at V and 2 bases at J, with 12 bases in the middle. CDR3 size: 15 residues. Germline loops: CDR1 MRHNA, CDR2 SNTAGT. The CDR3 loop is CASSDNILANYGYTF. The DNA for the CDR3 is TGTGCCAGCAGTGACAACATCTTGGCCAACTATGGCTACACCTTC.

The chain joins TRBV4-2 to TRBJ2-4, with D hard to call. Germline V CDR1 and CDR2: LGHNA, YNFKEQ. The CDR3 loop spans 16 amino acids. Trimming pared 6 bases from V and 0 bases from J, leaving 15 bases between. The CDR3 region is CASSLSPYLAKNIQYF. For the CDR3, the DNA is TGTGCCAGCAGTTTAAGCCCATATCTAGCCAAAAACATTCAGTACTTC.

The chain joins TRBV27 to TRBJ2-1, with D unclear. V lost 3 bases, J lost 2 bases, and 11 bases lay in between. This CDR3 has 15 residues. Germline CDR1 and CDR2: MNHEY and SMNVEV (reference sequence). CDR3 protein: CASSLDANAYNEQFF. The CDR3 bases are TGTGCCAGCAGTTTGGACGCCAACGCCTACAATGAGCAGTTCTTC.

The V and J genes are TRBV5-1 and TRBJ2-3, with D unclear. This CDR3 is 16 amino acids long. V was cut by 4 bases and J by 2 bases, with 17 bases left in between. Germline CDR1 and CDR2: SGHRS and YFSETQ. The CDR3 DNA reads TGCGCCAGCAGCGATCGCCGGGCCTTAGTCACAGATACGCAGTATTTT. Translated, it gives CASSDRRALVTDTQYF.

The chain carries TRBV10-2 and TRBJ1-1; 8 positions match TRBD1. J gave up 12 bases and V 3 bases, and 9 bases lay outside the gene matches. The germline gives CDR1 WSHSY, CDR2 SAAADI. This CDR3 is built from 13 residues. The CDR3 sequence: CASSDRGRGRPFF. DNA of the CDR3: TGCGCCAGCAGTGATAGGGGCAGGGGGCGGCCTTTCTTT.

V and J are TRBV9 and TRBJ2-2, with TRBD1 matching over 8 bases. There are 16 residues in the CDR3. The trim removed 3 bases at V and 0 bases at J, leaving 4 bases unmatched. Per germline, CDR1 SGDLS and CDR2 YYNGEE. CDR3 region: CASSGQGAANTGELFF. CDR3 coding DNA: TGTGCCAGCAGCGGGCAGGGGGCCGCGAACACCGGGGAGCTGTTTTTT. Full variable domain (remainder filled in from reference TRBV9 and TRBJ2-2): DSGVTQTPKHLITATGQRVTLRCSPRSGDLSVYWYQQSLDQGLQFLIQYYNGEERAKGNILERFSAQQFPDLHSELNLSSLELGDSALYFCASSGQGAANTGELFFGEGSRLTVL.

This chain joins TRBV5-1 and TRBJ2-5, with a weak D call TRBD1 (6 bases). The CDR3 contains 13 residues. CDR1 is SGHRS and CDR2 is YFSETQ in the germline V gene. Between the trimmed V and J ends, which lost 6 bases and 5 bases, there was a span of 14 bases. The CDR3 here is CASTLNREETQYF. The CDR3 DNA follows: TGCGCCAGCACCCTTAACAGGGAGGAGACCCAGTACTTC.

This clone was found once. The gene calls are TRBV4-1 and TRBJ1-2; D gene unclear. The CDR3 is 14 amino acids. Trimming stripped 0 bases from V and 4 bases from J, with 9 bases between. CDR1 MGHRA and CDR2 YSYEKL come from the germline V gene. CDR3 amino acids: CASSQDPPGYGYTF. DNA of the CDR3: TGCGCCAGCAGCCAAGATCCCCCAGGCTATGGCTACACCTTC.

CDR3 sequence reads: CASSESDRGRNSPLHF. DNA of the CDR3: TGCGCCAGCAGTGAGTCAGACAGGGGACGGAATTCACCCCTCCACTTT. This chain uses TRBV10-1 with TRBJ1-6; 8 bases line up with TRBD1. The CDR3 is 16 amino acids. Trimming at V came to 0 bases and at J to 7 bases, leaving 5 bases not matched to a gene. The germline CDR1 and CDR2 sequences are WNHNN and SYGVQD (reference sequence).